This TCR beta chain emerged from a study of blood T cell repertoires in COVID-19. This table comes from immunoSEQ multiplex PCR, and its TCRdb copy is limited to in-frame clones, with some not included. The table lists 150,000 to 200,000 clones, about nine tenths of them singletons. What was sequenced was peripheral blood. The receptor was isolated from a man aged 55 to 70 with active or convalescent COVID-19.

The CDR3 nucleotides are TGTGCCAGCAGCTTAGGATATAGCGGGAGTCAAGAGACCCAGTACTTC. This translates into CASSLGYSGSQETQYF. The chain is built from TRBV11-3 and TRBJ2-5; TRBD2 agrees at 9 bases. CDR1 SGHNT and CDR2 YENEEA come from the germline V gene. V dropped 1 base and J dropped 2; count of bases not matched to a gene: 5. The CDR3 runs 16 residues.